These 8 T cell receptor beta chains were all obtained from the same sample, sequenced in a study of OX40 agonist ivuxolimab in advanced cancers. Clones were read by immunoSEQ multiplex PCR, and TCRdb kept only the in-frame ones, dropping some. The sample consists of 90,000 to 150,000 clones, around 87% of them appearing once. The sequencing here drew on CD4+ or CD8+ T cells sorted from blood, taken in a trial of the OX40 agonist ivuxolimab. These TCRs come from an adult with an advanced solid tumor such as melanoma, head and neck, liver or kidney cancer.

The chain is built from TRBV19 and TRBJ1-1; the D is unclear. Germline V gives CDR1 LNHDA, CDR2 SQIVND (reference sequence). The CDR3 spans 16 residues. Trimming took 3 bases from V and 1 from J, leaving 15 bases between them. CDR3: CASSIGFKVSNTEAFF. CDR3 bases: TGTGCCAGTAGTATTGGCTTTAAGGTCTCGAACACTGAAGCTTTCTTT.

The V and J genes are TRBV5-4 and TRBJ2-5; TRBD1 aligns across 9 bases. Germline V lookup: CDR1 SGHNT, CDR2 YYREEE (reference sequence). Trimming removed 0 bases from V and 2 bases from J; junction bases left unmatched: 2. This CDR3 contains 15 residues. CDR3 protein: CASSLDRGLQETQYF. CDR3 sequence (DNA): TGTGCCAGCAGCTTGGACAGGGGGCTGCAAGAGACCCAGTACTTC.

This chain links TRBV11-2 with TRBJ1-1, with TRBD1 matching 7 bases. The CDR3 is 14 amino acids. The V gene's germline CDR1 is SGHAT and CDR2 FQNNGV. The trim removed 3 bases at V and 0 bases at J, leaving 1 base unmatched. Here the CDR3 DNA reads TGTGCCAGCAGCTTCGGACAGGTGAACACTGAAGCTTTCTTT. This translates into CASSFGQVNTEAFF.

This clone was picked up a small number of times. CDR3 sequence reads: CASSLEGTGPNTEAFF. In nucleotides, the CDR3 is TGTGCCAGCAGCTTAGAGGGGACAGGGCCGAACACTGAAGCTTTCTTT. The V call is TRBV7-2, the J call TRBJ1-1; TRBD1 matches 9 bases. This CDR3 spans 16 amino acids. The junction had 4 bases not matched to a gene; V was cut back by 1 base and J by 1 base. In germline, CDR1 is SGHTA, CDR2 FQGNSA.

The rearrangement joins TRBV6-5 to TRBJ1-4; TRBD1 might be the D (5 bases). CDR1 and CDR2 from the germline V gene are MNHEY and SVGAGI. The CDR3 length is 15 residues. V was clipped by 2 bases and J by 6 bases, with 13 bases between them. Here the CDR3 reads CASSYGGQGHEKLFF. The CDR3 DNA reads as TGTGCCAGCAGTTACGGCGGGCAGGGCCATGAAAAACTGTTTTTT.

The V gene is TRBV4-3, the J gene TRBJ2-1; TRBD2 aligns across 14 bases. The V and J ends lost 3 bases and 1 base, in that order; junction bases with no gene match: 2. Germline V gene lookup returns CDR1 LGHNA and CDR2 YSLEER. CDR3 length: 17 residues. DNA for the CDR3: TGCGCCAGCAGCCAGAGACTAGCGGGGGGGTCCTACAATGAGCAGTTCTTC. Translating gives CASSQRLAGGSYNEQFF.

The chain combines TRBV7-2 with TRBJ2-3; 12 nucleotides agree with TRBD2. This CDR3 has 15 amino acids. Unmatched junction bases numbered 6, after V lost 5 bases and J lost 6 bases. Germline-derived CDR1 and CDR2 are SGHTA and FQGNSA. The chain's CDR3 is CASSASGGVLDTQYF. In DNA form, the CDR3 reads TGTGCCAGCAGCGCTAGCGGGGGGGTATTGGATACGCAGTATTTT.

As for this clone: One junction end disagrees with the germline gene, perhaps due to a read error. Written as DNA, the CDR3 is TGCGCCAGCAGCCAAGATGATTTAAGGAACGAAGCACACTTC. This encodes CASSQDDLRNEAHF. The chain is built from TRBV4-3 and TRBJ1-2; D ambiguous. This CDR3 has 14 residues. Germline V gives CDR1 LGHNA, CDR2 YSLEER.